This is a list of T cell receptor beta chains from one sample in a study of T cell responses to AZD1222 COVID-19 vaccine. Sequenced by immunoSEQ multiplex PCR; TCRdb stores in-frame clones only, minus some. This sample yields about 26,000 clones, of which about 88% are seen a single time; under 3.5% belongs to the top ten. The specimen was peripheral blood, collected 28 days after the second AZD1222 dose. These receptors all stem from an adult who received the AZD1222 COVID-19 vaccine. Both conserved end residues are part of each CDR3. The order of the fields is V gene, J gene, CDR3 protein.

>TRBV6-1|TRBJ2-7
CASVKGDTTYEQYF
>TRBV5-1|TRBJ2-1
CASSLAGSDEQFF
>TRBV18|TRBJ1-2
CASSWDRGPGYTF
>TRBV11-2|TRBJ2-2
CASSQRGLSTGELFF
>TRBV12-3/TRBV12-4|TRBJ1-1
CASRGDANTEAFF
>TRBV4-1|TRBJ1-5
CASSSRQQGQPQHF
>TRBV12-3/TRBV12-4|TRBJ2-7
CASGATYEQYF
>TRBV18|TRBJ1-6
CASSLNQGNSPLHF
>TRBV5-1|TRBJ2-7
CASSLVVGNEQYF
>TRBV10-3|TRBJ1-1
CAISETRGQGLRAFF
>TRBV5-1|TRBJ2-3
CASSSGGPTDTQYF
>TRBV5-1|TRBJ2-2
CASSLAPPNTGELFF
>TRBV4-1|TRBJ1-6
CASSPSPGDYNSPLHF
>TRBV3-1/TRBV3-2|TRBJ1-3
CASSQDRDRLTSGNTIYF
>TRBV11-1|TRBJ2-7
CASSLGRAGGAGEQYF
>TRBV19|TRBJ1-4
CARPATNEKLFF
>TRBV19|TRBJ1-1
CASSGQGYAFF
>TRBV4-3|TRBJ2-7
CASSQGTSSHEQYF
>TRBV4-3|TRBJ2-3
CASSQPGTSAGGRDTQYF
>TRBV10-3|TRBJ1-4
CAISEGEKLFF
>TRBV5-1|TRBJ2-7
CASSLVPVGLRASYEQYF
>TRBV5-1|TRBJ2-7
CASSWGDRGNYEQYF
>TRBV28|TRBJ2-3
CASGSGGPTDTQYF
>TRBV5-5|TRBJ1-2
CASSLGREAGYTF
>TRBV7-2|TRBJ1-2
CASSLQGLGTGYTF
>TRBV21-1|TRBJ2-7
CASIRGGRPDRISYEQYF
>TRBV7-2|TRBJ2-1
CASSFLTSGYNEQFF
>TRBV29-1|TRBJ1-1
CSNKLGATEAFF
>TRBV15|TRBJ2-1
CATSVISLGDAAYNEQFF
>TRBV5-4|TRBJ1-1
CASSFTGRPEAFF
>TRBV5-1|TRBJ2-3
CASSLDTGRDTQYF
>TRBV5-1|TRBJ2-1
CASSSLVGSSYNEQFF
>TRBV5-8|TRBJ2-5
CASSLPGQQETQYF
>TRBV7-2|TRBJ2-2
CASSLELNGELFF
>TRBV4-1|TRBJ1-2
CASSQVARTANYGYTF
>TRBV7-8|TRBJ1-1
CASSSQGAMNTEAFF